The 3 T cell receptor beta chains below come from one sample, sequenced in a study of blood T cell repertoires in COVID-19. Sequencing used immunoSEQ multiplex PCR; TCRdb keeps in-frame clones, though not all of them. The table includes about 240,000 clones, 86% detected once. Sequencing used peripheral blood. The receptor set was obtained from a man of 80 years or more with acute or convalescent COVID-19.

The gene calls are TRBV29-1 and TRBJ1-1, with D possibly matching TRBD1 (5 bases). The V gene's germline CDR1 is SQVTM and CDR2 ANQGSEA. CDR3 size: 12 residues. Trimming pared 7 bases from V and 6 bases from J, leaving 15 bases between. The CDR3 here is CSAFYDRAEAFF. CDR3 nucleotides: TGCAGCGCCTTTTACGACAGAGCTGAAGCTTTCTTT.

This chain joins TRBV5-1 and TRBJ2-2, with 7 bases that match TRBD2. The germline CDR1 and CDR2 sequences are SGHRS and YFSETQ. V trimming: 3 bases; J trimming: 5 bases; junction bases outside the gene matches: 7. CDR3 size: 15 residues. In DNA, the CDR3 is TGCGCCAGCAGCTCCGCCGAGGGAGGGACCGGGGAGCTGTTTTTT. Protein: CASSSAEGGTGELFF.

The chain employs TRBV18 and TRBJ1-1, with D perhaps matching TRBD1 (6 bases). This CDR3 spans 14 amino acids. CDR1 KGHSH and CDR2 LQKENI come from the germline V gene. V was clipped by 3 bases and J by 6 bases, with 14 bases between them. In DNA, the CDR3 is TGTGCCAGCTCACCCCTTCCAGGGGACGCTGAAGCTTTCTTT. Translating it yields CASSPLPGDAEAFF.